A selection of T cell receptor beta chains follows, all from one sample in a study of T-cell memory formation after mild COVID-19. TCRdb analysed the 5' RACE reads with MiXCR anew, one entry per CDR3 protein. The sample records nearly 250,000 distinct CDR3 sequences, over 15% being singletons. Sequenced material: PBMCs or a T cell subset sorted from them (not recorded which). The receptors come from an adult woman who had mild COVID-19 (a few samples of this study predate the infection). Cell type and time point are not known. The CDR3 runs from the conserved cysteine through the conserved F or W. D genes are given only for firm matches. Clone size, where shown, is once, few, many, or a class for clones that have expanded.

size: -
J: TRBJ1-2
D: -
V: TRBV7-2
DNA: TGTGCCAGCAGCTTAGATCCCAGGGGCGGCTATGGCTACACCTTC
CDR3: CASSLDPRGGYGYTF

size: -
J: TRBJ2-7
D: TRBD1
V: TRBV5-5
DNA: TGTGCCAGCAGCTCCCCGGGACAGATGTACGAGCAGTACTTC
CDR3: CASSSPGQMYEQYF

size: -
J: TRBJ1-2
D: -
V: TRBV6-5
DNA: TGTGCCAGCAGCAAATCACAGGGCAACTATGGCTACACCTTC
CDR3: CASSKSQGNYGYTF

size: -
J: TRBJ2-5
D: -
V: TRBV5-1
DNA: TGCGCCAGCAGCTCCGGACAAGCGGAGACCCAGTACTTC
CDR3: CASSSGQAETQYF

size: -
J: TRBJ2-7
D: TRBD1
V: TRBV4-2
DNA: TGTGCCAGCAGCCAAGGAGAAGGCGACAGGGGCCTCGAGCAGTACTTC
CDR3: CASSQGEGDRGLEQYF

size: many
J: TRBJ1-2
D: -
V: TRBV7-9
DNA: TGTGCCAGCAGCTTAGACGGGAGTCACTATGGCTACACCTTC
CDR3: CASSLDGSHYGYTF

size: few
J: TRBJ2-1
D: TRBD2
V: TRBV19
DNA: TGTGCCAGTAGAACGTTAGCGGGAAGCTCCTACAATGAGCAGTTCTTC
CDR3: CASRTLAGSSYNEQFF

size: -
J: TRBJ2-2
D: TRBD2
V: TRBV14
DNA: TGTGCCAGCAGCCCCACTAGCGGGAACACCGGGGAGCTGTTTTTT
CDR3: CASSPTSGNTGELFF

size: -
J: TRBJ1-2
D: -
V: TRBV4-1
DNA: TGCGCCAGCAGCCCGGAGGGTGGTTTGAGGGGCTACACCTTC
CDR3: CASSPEGGLRGYTF

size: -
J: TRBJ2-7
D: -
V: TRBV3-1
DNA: TGTGCCAGCGGAACCCTTCAGGGTGAGCAGTACTTC
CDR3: CASGTLQGEQYF

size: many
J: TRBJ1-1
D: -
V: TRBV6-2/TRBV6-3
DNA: TGTGCCAGCAGTTACGGACCGCTTGGGCGGCAGCTGAACATGAACACTGAAGCTTTCTTT
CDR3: CASSYGPLGRQLNMNTEAFF

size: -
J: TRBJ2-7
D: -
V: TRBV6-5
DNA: TGTGCCAGCAGTTTACACTTACAGGGGGGGACCTACGAGCAGTACTTC
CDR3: CASSLHLQGGTYEQYF

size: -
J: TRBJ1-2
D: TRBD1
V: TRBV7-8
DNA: TGTGCCAGCAGCCTTGGGGACAGGGGCTATGGCTACACCTTC
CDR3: CASSLGDRGYGYTF

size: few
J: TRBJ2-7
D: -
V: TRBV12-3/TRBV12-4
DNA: TGTGCCAGCAGTTCGCACAGCAGGGGCGAAGAGCAGTACTTC
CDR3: CASSSHSRGEEQYF

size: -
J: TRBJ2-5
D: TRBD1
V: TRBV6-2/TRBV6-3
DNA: TGTGCCAGCAGTTATCGGACAGGGGTTTCAGTTCAGTACTTC
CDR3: CASSYRTGVSVQYF

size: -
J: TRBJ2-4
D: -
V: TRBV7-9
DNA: TGTGCCAGCAGCTTAGCGGGCCGGGCAGGGGCCTTTCGGGACATTCAGTACTTC
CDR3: CASSLAGRAGAFRDIQYF

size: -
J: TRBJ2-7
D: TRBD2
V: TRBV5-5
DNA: TGTGCCAGCAGCCAACTAGCGGGAGTGGGCGAGCAGTACTTC
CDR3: CASSQLAGVGEQYF

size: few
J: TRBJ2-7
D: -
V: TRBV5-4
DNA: TGTGCCAGCAGCTGGGACTTCAGGTCCGAGCAGTACTTC
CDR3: CASSWDFRSEQYF

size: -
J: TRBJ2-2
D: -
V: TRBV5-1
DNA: TGCGCCAGCAGCTTCGGCTCGGGCACCGGGGAGCTGTTTTTT
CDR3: CASSFGSGTGELFF

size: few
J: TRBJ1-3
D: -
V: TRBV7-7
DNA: TGTGCCAGCAGCACAGGTATCTCTGGAAACACCATATATTTT
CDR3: CASSTGISGNTIYF

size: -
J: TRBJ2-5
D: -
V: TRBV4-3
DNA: TGCGCCAGCAGCCAAGACGTAGGCAGGACAGTTCAAGAGACCCAGTACTTC
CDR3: CASSQDVGRTVQETQYF

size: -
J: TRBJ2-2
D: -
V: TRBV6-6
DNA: TGTGCCAGCGGTGGACGGCAGGCCGGGGAGCTGTTTTTT
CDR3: CASGGRQAGELFF